One TCR beta chain is described in this entry. The antigen is undetermined. The V gene lost 4 bases and the J gene lost 1 base, with 7 bases spanning the gap. Per germline, CDR1 SQVTM and CDR2 ANQGSEA. The CDR3 covers 12 residues. Each donor's status was that of a healthy bone marrow donor. PCR used 60 Vbeta primers and 13 Jbeta primers. Sequencing was performed with immunoSEQ multiplex PCR; in TCRdb, only in-frame clones are kept and a portion is missing. The sample lists under 200,000 clones; 87% were seen once. The entry originates in a study of cytomegalovirus exposure and HLA in healthy donors. Broader study findings: An analysis done earlier found most TCR beta V segments productive about 87% or about 30% of the time.

The genes are TRBV29-1 and TRBJ2-5; the D gene is possibly TRBD1 (6 bases). The sequence came from a boy between 2 and 10 years old in good health and CMV-seronegative. The sample consisted of PBMCs. The CDR3 coding sequence is TGCAGCGTTGGGGACACCCAAGAGACCCAGTACTTC. Its translation: CSVGDTQETQYF.